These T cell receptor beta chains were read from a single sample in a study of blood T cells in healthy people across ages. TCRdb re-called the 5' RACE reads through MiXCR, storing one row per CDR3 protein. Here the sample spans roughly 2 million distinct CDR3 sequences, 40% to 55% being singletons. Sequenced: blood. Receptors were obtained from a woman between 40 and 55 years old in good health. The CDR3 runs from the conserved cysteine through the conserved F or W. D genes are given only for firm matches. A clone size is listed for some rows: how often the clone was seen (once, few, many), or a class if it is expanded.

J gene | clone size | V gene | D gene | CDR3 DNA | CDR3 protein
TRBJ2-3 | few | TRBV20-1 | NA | TGCAGTGCTAGTAGAAGAAAAACCCGCTGGTCGGAGTATTTT | CSASRRKTRWSEYF
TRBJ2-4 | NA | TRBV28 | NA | TGTGCCAGCTACGAAACCGGGAAAGAAAACATTCAGTACTTC | CASYETGKENIQYF
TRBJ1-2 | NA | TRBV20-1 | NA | TGCATCCCGGGGAGGGCGGGAGGCTACACCTTC | CIPGRAGGYTF
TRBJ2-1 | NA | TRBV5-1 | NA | TGCGCCAGCAGCTCGGTGGACACCCGATCGGAGCAGTTCTTC | CASSSVDTRSEQFF
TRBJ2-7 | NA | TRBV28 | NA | TGTGCCGGCAGTTCCCCAACCGGCCGGGACGGAACCTACGAGCAGTACTTC | CAGSSPTGRDGTYEQYF
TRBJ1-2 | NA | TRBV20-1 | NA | TGCAGTGCTAGAGTGGGAAGGGGAGCCTATGGCTACACCTTC | CSARVGRGAYGYTF
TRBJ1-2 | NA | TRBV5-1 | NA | TGCGCCAGCAGCTTGGCAGGGGTTAAAAATGGCTACACCTTC | CASSLAGVKNGYTF
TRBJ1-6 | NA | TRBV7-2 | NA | TGTGCCAGCAGACAACTCCTAGGGAGTATGTATAATTCACCCCTCCACTTT | CASRQLLGSMYNSPLHF
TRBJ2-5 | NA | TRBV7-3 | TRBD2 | TGTGCCAGCAGCTTAGGGGCGGGGGGGCCCCATGAGCAGTACTTC | CASSLGAGGPHEQYF
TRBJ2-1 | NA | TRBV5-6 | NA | TGTGCCAGCAGCTTGAAGGTAGGCACCTACAATGAGCAGTTCTTC | CASSLKVGTYNEQFF
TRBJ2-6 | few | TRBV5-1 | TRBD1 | TGCGCCAGCAGCGAAGGACAGGGGAGGCGGAGTGGGGCCAACGTCCTGACTTTC | CASSEGQGRRSGANVLTF
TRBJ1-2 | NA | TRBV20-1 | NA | TGCAGTGCTAGAGATCCTAACAAAGGGGCAGGGTATGGCTACACCTTC | CSARDPNKGAGYGYTF
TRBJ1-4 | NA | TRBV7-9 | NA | TGTGCCAGCAGTGGAACGGCCTCTTTCGAAAAACTGTTTTTT | CASSGTASFEKLFF
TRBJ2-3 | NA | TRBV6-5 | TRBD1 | TGTGCCAGCAGTTACTGGACAGGGGGAACCCTCGGCACAGATACGCAGTATTTT | CASSYWTGGTLGTDTQYF
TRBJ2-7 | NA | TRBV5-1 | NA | TGCGCCAGCAACCTGGGGGGACAAGCATCCTACGAGCAGTACTTC | CASNLGGQASYEQYF
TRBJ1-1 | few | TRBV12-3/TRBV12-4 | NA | TGTGCCAGCAGTTTGGGGGGTCGCACTGAAGCTTTCTTT | CASSLGGRTEAFF
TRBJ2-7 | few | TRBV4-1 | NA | TGCGCCAGCAGCCAAGATCAATCAGTGGGGACGGCGATCTACGAGCAGTACTTC | CASSQDQSVGTAIYEQYF
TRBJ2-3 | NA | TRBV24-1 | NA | TGTGCCACCAGTGACCCAGTGAGGGGGGGAAGCACAGATACGCAGTATTTT | CATSDPVRGGSTDTQYF
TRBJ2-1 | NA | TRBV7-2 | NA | TGTGCCAGCAGCCCATACAGCAACAATGAGCAGTTCTTC | CASSPYSNNEQFF